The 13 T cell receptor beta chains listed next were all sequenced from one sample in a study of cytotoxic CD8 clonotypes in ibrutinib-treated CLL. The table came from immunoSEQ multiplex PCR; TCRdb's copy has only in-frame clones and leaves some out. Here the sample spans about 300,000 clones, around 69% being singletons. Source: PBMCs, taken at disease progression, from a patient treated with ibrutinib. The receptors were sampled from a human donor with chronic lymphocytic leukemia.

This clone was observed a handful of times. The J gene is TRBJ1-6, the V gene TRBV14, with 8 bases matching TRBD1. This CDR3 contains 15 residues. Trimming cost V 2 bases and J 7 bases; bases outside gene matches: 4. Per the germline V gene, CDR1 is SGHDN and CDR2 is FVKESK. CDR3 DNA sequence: TGTGCCAGCAGCCAACTTACAGGGGGAAATTCACCCCTCCACTTT. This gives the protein CASSQLTGGNSPLHF.

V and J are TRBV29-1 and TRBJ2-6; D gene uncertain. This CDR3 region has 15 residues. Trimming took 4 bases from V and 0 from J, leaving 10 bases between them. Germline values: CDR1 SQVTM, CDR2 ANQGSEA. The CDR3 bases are TGCAGCGTTGCGGTTTGGGGCTCTGGGGCCAACGTCCTGACTTTC. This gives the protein CSVAVWGSGANVLTF.

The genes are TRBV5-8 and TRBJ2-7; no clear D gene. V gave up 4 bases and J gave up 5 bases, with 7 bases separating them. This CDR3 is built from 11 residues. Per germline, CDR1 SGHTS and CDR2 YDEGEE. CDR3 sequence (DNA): TGTGCCAGCAGCCTGAACCACGAGCAGTACTTC. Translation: CASSLNHEQYF.

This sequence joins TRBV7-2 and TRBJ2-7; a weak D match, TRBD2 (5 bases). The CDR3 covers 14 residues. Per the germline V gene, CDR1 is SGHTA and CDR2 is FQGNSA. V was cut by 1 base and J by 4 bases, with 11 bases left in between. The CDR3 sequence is CASSLVATRYEQYF. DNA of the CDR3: TGTGCCAGCAGCTTAGTAGCGACCCGTTACGAGCAGTACTTC.

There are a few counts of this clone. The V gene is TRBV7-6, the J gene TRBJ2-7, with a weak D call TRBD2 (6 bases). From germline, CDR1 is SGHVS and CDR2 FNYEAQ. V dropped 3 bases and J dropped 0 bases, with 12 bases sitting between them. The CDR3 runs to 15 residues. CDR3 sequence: CASSFEAGSSYEQYF. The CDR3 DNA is TGTGCCAGCAGCTTCGAGGCGGGGAGCTCCTACGAGCAGTACTTC.

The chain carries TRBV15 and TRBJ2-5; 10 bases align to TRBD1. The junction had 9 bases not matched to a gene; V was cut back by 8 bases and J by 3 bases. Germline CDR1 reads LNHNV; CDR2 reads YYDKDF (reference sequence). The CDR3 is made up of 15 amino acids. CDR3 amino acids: CATGTGVFSEETQYF. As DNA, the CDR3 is TGTGCCACCGGGACAGGGGTTTTTTCGGAAGAGACCCAGTACTTC.

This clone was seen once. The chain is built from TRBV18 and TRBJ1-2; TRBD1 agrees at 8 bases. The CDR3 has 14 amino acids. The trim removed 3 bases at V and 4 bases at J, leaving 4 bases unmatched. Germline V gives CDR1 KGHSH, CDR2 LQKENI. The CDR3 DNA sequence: TGTGCCAGCTCACCCGGACAGGGTAGCTATGGCTACACCTTC. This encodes CASSPGQGSYGYTF.

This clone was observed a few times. The CDR3 region has the DNA TGCAGCGTTGAAGGTCCTAACACCGGGGAGCTGTTTTTT. Protein sequence: CSVEGPNTGELFF. This chain joins TRBV29-1 and TRBJ2-2; D gene unclear. V gave up 1 base and J gave up 2 bases, with 5 bases separating them. The CDR3 is made up of 13 amino acids. The germline gives CDR1 SQVTM, CDR2 ANQGSEA.

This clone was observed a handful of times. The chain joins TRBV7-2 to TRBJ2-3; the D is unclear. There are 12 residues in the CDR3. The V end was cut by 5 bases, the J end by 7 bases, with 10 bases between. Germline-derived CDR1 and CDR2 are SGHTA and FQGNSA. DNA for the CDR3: TGTGCCAGCAGCCCGGGCGGAAATACGCAGTATTTT. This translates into CASSPGGNTQYF.

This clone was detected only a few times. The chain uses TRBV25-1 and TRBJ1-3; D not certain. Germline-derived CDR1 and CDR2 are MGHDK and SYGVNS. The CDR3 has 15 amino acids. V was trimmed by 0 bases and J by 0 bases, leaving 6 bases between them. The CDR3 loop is CASSEYRHSGNTIYF. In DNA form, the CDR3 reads TGTGCCAGCAGTGAATATCGGCACTCTGGAAACACCATATATTTT.

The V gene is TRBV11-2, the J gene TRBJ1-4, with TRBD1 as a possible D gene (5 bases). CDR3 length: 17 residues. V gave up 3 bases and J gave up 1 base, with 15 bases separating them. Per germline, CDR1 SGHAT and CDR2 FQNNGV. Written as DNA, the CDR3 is TGTGCCAGCAGCTTGGGGGTGGGCAGCCGAACTAATGAAAAACTGTTTTTT. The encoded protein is CASSLGVGSRTNEKLFF.

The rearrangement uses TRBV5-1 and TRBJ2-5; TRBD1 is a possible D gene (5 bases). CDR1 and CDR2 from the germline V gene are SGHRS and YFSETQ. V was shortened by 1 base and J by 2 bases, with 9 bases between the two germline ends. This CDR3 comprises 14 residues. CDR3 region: CASSLRGGQETQYF. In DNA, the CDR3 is TGCGCCAGCAGCTTGAGGGGTGGACAAGAGACCCAGTACTTC.

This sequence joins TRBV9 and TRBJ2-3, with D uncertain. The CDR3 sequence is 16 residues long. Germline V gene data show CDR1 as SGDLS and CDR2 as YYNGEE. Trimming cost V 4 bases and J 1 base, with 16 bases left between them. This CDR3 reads CASSFTVTTRTDTQYF. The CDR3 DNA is TGTGCCAGCAGCTTTACTGTAACCACCCGCACAGATACGCAGTATTTT.